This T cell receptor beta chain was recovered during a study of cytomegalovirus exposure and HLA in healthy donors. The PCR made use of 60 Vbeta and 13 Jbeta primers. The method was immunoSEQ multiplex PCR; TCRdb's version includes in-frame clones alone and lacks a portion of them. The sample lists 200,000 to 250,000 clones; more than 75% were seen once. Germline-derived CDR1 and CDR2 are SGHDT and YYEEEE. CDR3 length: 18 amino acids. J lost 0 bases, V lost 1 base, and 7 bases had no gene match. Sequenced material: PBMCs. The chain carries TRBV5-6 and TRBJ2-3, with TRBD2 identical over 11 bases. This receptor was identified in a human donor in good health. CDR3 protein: CASSLYSGRAPSTDTQYF. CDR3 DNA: TGTGCCAGCAGCTTGTATAGCGGGAGGGCCCCTAGCACAGATACGCAGTATTTT.